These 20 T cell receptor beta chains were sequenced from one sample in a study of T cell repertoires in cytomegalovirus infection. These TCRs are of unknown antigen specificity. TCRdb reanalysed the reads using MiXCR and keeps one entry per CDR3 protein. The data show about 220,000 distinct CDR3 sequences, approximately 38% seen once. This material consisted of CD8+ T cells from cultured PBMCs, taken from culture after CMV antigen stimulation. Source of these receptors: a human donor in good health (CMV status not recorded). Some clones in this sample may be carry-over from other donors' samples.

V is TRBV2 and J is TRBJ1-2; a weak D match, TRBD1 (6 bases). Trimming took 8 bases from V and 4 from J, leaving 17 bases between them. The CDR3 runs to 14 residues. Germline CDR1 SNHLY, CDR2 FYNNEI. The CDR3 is CASPVGGGIYGYTF. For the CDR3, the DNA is TGTGCCAGCCCCGTAGGGGGAGGTATCTATGGCTACACCTTC.

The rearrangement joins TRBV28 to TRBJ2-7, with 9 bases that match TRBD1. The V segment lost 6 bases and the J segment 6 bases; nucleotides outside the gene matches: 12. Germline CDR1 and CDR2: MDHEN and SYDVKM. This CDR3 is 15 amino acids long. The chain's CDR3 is CASRLTGTGIVEQYF. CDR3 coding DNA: TGTGCCAGCAGGCTTACCGGGACAGGGATTGTCGAGCAGTACTTC.

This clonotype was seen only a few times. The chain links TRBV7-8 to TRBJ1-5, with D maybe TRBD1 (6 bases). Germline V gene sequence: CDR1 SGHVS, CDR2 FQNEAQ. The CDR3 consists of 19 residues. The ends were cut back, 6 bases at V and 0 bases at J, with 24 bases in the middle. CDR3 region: CASSPAGGPEGGSNQPQHF. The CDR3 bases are TGTGCCAGCAGTCCCGCCGGGGGGCCAGAAGGGGGTAGCAATCAGCCCCAGCATTTT.

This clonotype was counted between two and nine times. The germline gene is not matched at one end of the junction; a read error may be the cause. CDR3 nucleotides: TGTGCAAGCAGTTTGGAGAGTGAGGGTTATAATTCACCCCTCCACTTT. This sequence encodes CASSLESEGYNSPLHF. The chain combines TRBV12-3 or TRBV12-4 with TRBJ1-6; D gene uncertain. The CDR3 totals 16 residues.

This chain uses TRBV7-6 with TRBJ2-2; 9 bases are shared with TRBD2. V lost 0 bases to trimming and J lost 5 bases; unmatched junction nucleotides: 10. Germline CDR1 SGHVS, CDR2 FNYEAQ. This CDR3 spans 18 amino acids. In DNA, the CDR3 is TGTGCCAGCAGCTTAGCGTGGGAACTAGCGGGCACAACCGGGGAGCTGTTTTTT. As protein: CASSLAWELAGTTGELFF.

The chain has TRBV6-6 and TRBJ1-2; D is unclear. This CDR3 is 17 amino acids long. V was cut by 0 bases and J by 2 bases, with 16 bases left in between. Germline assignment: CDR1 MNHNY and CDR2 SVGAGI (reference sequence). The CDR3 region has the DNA TGTGCCAGCAGTTACTCGTGGCATCTTCTAATGAACTATGGCTACACCTTC. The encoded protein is CASSYSWHLLMNYGYTF.

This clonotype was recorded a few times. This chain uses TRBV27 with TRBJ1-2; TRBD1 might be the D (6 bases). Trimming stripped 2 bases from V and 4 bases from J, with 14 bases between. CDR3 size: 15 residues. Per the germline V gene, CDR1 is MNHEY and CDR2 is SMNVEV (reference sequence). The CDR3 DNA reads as TGTGCCAGCAGTTTAGGGGGGGCTTGGCGCTATGGCTACACCTTC. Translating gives CASSLGGAWRYGYTF.

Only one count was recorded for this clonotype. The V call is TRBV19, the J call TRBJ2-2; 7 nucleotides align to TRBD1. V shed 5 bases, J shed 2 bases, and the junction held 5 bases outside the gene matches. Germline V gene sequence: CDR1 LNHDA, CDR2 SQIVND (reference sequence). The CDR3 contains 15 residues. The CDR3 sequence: CASSSKGANTGELFF. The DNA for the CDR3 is TGTGCCAGTAGTTCCAAGGGGGCCAACACCGGGGAGCTGTTTTTT. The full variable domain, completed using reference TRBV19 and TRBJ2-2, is DGGITQSPKYLFRKEGQNVTLSCEQNLNHDAMYWYRQDPGQGLRLIYYSQIVNDFQKGDIAEGYSVSREKKESFPLTVTSAQKNPTAFYLCASSSKGANTGELFFGEGSRLTVL.

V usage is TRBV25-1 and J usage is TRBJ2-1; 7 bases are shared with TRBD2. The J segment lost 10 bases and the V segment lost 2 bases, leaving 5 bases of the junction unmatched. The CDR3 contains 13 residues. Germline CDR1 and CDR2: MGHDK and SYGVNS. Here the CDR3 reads CASSEGGVREQFF. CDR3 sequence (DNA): TGTGCCAGCAGTGAAGGGGGGGTGCGCGAGCAGTTCTTC.

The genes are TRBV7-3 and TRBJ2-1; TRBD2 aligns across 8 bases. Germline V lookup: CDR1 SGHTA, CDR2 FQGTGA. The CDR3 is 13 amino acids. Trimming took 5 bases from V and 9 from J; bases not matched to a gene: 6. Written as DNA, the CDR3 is TGTGCCAGCAGCCCGGGGGGGCCGGGTGAGCAGTTCTTC. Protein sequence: CASSPGGPGEQFF.

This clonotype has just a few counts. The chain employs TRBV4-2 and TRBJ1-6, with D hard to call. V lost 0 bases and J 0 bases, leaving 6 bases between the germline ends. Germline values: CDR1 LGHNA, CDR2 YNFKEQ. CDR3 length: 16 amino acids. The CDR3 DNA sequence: TGTGCCAGCAGCCAAGATAAGTTCTCCTATAATTCACCCCTCCACTTT. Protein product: CASSQDKFSYNSPLHF.

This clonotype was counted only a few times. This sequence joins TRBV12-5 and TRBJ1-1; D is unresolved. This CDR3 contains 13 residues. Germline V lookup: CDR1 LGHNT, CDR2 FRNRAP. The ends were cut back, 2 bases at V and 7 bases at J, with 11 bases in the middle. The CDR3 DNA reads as TGTGCTAGTGGTTTGACACGGACGGTTGAAGCTTTCTTT. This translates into CASGLTRTVEAFF.

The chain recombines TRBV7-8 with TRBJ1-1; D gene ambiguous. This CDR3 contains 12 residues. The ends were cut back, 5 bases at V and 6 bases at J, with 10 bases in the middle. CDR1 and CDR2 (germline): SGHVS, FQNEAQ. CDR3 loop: CASSPEAPEAFF. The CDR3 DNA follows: TGTGCCAGCAGCCCCGAGGCCCCTGAAGCTTTCTTT.

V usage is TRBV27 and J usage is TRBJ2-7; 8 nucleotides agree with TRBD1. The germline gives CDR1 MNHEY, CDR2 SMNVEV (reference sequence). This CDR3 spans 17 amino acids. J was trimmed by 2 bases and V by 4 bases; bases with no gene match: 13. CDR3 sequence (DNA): TGTGCCAGCAGTTCTAGAGTGGACAGGGCTAAACCCTACGAGCAGTACTTC. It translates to CASSSRVDRAKPYEQYF.

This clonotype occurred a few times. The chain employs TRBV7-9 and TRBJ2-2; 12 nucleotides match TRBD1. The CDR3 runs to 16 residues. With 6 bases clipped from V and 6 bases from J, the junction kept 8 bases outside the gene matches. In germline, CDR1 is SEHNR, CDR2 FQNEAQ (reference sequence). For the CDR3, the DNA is TGTGCCAGCAGGGGACAGGGGGCGCCGGACGCCGGGGAGCTGTTTTTT. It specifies CASRGQGAPDAGELFF.

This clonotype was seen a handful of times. The CDR3 DNA follows: TGTGCCAGCAGCTTAGGAGGGTCAGAAGAGACCCAGTACTTC. Translated: CASSLGGSEETQYF. The chain joins TRBV7-8 to TRBJ2-5; tentative D call: TRBD2 (5 bases). V lost 1 base to trimming and J lost 3 bases, with 9 bases between them. The germline gives CDR1 SGHVS, CDR2 FQNEAQ. CDR3 size: 14 residues.

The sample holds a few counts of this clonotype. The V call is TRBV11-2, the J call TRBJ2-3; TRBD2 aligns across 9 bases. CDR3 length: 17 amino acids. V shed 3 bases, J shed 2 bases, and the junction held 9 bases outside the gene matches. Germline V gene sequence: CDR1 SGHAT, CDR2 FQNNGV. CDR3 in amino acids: CASSFWTSASSTDTQYF. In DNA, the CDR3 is TGTGCCAGCAGCTTCTGGACTAGCGCTTCCTCCACAGATACGCAGTATTTT.

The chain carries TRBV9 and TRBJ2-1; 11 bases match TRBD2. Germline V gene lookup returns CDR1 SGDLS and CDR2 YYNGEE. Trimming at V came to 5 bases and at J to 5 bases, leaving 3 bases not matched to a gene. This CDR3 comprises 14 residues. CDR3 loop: CASSGLAGNNEQFF. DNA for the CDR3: TGTGCCAGCAGTGGACTAGCGGGTAACAATGAGCAGTTCTTC.

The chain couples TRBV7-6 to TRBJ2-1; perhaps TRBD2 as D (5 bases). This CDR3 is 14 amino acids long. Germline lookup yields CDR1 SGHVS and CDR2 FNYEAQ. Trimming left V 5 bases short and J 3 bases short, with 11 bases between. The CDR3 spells CASSGREIYNEQFF. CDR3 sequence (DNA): TGTGCCAGCAGCGGAAGGGAGATCTACAATGAGCAGTTCTTC.

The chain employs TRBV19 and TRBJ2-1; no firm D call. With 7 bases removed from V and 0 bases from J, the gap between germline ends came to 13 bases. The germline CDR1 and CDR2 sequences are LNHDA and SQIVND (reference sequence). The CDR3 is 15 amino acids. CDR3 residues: CASNWRSSSYNEQFF. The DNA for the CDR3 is TGTGCCAGTAACTGGCGGTCGAGCTCCTACAATGAGCAGTTCTTC.